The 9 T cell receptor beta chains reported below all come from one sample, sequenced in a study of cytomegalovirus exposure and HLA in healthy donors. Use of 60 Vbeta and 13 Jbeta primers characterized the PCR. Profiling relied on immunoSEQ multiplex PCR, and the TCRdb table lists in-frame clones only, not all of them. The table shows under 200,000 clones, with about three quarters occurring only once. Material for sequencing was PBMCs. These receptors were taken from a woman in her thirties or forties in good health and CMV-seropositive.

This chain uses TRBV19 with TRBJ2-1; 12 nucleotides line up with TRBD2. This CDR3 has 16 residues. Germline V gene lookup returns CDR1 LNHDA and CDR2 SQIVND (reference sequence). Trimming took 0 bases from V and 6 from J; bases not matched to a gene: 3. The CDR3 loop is CASSIEASGRVNEQFF. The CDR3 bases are TGTGCCAGTAGTATAGAAGCTAGCGGGAGGGTCAATGAGCAGTTCTTC.

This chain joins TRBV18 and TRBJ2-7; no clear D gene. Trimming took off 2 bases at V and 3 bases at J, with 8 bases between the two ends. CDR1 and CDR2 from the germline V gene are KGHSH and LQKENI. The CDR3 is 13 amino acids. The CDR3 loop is CASSPDIYYEQYF. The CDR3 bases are TGTGCCAGCTCACCAGACATATACTACGAGCAGTACTTC.

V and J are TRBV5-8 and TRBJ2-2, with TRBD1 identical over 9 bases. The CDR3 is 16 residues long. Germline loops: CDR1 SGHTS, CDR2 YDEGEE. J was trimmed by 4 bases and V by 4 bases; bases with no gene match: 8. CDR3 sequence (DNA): TGTGCCAGCAGCATGGTTCGGACAGGGGTCACCGGGGAGCTGTTTTTT. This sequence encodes CASSMVRTGVTGELFF.

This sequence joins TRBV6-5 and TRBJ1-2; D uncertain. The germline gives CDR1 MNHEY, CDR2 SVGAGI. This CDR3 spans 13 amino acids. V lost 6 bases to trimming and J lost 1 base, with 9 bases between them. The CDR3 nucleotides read TGTGCCAGCAGGCCCACAGTTAACTATGGCTACACCTTC. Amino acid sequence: CASRPTVNYGYTF.

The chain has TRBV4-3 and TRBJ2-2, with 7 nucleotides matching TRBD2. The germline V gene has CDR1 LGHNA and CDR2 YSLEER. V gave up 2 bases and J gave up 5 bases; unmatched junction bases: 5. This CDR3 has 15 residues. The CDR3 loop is CASSQLWGGTGELFF. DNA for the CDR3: TGCGCCAGCAGCCAACTATGGGGGGGAACCGGGGAGCTGTTTTTT.

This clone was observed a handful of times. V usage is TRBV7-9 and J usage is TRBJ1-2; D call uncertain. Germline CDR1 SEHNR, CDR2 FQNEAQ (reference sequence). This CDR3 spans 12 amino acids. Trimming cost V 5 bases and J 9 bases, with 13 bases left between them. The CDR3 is CASSREDRSYTF. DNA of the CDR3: TGTGCCAGCAGCCGGGAGGATAGGAGCTACACCTTC. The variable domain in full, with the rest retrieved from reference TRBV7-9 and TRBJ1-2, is DTGVSQNPRHKITKRGQNVTFRCDPISEHNRLYWYRQTLGQGPEFLTYFQNEAQLEKSRLLSDRFSAERPKGSFSTLEIQRTEQGDSAMYLCASSREDRSYTFGSGTRLTVV.

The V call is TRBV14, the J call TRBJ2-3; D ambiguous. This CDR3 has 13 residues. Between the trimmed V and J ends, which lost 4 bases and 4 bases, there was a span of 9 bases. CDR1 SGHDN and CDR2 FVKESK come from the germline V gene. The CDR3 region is CASSLPGPDTQYF. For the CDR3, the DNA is TGTGCCAGCAGCCTCCCGGGTCCAGATACGCAGTATTTT.

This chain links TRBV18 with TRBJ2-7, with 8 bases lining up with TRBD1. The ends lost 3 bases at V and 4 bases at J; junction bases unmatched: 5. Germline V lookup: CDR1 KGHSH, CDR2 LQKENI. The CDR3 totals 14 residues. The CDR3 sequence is CASSPPRGRYEQYF. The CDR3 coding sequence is TGTGCCAGCTCACCTCCCAGGGGGCGGTACGAGCAGTACTTC.

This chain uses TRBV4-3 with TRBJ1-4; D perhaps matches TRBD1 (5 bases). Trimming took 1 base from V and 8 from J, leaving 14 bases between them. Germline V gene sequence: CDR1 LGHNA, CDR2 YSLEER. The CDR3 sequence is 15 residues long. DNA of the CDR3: TGCGCCAGCAGCCAAGGGTCGGGGGGGATGGAAAAACTGTTTTTT. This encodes CASSQGSGGMEKLFF.